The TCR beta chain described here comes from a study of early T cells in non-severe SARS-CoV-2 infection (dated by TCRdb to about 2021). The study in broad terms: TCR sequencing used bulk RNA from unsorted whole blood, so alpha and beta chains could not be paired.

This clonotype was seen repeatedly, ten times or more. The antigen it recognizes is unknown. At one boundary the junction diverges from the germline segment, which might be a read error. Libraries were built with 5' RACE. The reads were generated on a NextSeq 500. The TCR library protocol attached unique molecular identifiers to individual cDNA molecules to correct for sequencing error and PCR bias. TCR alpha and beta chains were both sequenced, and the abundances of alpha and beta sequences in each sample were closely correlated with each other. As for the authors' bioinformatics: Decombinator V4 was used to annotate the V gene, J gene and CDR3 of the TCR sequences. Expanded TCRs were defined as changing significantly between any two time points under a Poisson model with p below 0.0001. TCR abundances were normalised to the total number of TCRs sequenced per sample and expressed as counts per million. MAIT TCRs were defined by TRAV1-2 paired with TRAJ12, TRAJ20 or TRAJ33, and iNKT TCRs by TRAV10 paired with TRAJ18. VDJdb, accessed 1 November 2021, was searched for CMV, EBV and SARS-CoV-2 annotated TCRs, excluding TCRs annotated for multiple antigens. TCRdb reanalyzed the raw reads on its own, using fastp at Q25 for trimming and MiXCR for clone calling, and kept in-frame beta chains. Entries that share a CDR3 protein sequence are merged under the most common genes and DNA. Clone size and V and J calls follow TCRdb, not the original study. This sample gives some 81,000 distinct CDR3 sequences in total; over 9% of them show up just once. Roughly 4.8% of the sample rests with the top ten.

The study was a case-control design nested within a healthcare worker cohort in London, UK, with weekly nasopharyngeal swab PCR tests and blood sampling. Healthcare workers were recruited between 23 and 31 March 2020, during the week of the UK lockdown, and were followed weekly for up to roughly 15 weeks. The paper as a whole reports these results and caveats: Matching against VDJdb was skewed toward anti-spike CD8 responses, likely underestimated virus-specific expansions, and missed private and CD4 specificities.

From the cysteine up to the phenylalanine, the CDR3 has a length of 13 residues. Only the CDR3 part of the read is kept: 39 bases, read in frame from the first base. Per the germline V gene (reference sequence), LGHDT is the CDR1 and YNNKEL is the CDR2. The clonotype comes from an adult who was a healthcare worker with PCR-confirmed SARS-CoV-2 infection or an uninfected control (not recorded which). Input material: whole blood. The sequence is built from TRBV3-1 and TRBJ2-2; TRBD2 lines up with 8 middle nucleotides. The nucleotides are TGTGCCAGCAGCCAAGATCTTAGCGGGGAGCTTTTTTTT. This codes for CASSQDLSGELFF.